This TCR beta chain was observed in a study of high-grade serous ovarian cancer treatment subgroups. Study-level information: Samples averaged around 14,000 reads and around 7,600 unique TCR beta rearrangements.

Study outcomes and limitations: Without spatial data, bulk sequencing limits insight into HGSC tumor diversity. Repertoire similarity ranged about 0.11 to 0.79 between tumors of one patient.

The V gene lost 4 bases and the J gene lost 4 bases, with 14 bases spanning the gap. This CDR3 contains 15 residues. Germline loops: CDR1 SGHDT, CDR2 YYEEEE. About this clone itself: Its antigen is as yet unknown.

Measured with immunoSEQ multiplex PCR; TCRdb has only the in-frame clones, and not every one. Of 12,000 to 15,000 clones in the sample, roughly nine tenths were seen once. The tumor samples were collected prior to definitive surgery or chemotherapy. The clonotype was recovered from a human donor with high-grade serous ovarian cancer. The sequenced material came from tumor tissue. The gene calls are TRBV5-6 and TRBJ2-2, with D possibly being TRBD1 or TRBD2 (6 bases each). The CDR3: CASSPFGGRTGELFF. CDR3 sequence (DNA): TGTGCCAGCAGCCCGTTTGGGGGGCGCACCGGGGAGCTGTTTTTT.